This TCR beta chain was observed in a study of cytomegalovirus exposure and HLA in healthy donors (TCRdb year 2017). Context from the whole study: An earlier analysis of roughly 610 of the donors reported 276 Gb of sequence data and 117 million unique TCR beta sequences obtained from about 200 million T cells. About 280 gigabases of sequencing data and around 88 million unique TCR sequences made up an early release that covered approximately 620 HLA-typed donors. Of the roughly 400 genotyped donors, 65% to 90% were placed in the genetic ancestry cluster associated with self-reported Caucasian donors. The aim of the study was to test whether cataloging public T cell receptors could identify signatures of past pathogen exposure. The T cell repertoires of 666 subjects were profiled by immunosequencing and related to cytomegalovirus serostatus. Along with the roughly 610-subject first cohort, a separate validation cohort of around 120 different subjects was used. To predict cytomegalovirus infection status, the study combined high-throughput TCR immunosequencing, statistical association of individual TCRs with disease status, and machine learning. A later analysis re-examined previously published TCR beta repertoires from several hundred donors and added high-resolution HLA genotyping to investigate patterns of TCR occurrence. The later analysis used no new phenotypic data to find candidate immune exposures, relying instead on TCR beta sequences and their occurrence across donors. An earlier analysis of some 500 of the donors applied high-throughput TCR beta sequencing to assess whether each TCR beta V gene segment acted as functional or pseudogenic. Donor age, sex, ethnicity and CMV serostatus were compiled alongside the repertoire data. A later genetic analysis used genome-wide SNP genotypes for 398 of the 666 donors, treating that subset as a discovery cohort. All discovery cohort repertoires had been generated on a single sequencing platform. Class I and class II HLA loci were covered by the typing at four-digit resolution. The number of donors typed differed by locus, with about 620-630 for A, B, C, DRB1 and DQB1, around 560 for DQA1, 600 to 610 for DPA1, and around 450 for DPB1. A handful of DR-DQ haplotypes were handled as single units for association and clustering because linkage in the cohort was strong. Across about 370 genotyped donors of the cohort, an average of approximately 240,000 unique TCR beta nucleotide sequences per donor were sequenced, and 15% to 20% of those sequences were non-productive. What the work shows at the level of the full study, not this receptor alone: Linkage disequilibrium might explain the correlated functional status among segregating V segments, but an unknown experimental factor could not be excluded. A further reported finding was that TCR beta sequences accurately predicted the HLA-A and HLA-B alleles for most subjects in the first cohort. The cohort was sequenced for TCR beta chains only, and without alpha or paired-chain data the features that could be detected were limited. Some IMGT-functional V segments, including TRBV6-2 and TRBV6-3, could not be told apart with the 87-base-pair reads, so those segments were excluded. A later analysis reported that several top co-occurrence clusters appeared linked to parvovirus B19, influenza, CMV and Epstein-Barr virus. Specific HLA alleles were associated with some 15,000 TCR beta sequences at a false discovery rate of 0.05 in a later analysis. In the study, about 150 TCR beta chains were listed as associated with cytomegalovirus. A later analysis found that TCR association rates varied across HLA loci, with DRB1 alleles showing the most associated TCRs and HLA-C alleles the fewest. An association between a missense DCLRE1C variant and V-gene and J-gene trimming of TCR beta chains was found in a later genetic analysis and replicated in an independent cohort. A later genetic analysis reported fewer N-insertions in productive TCRs among donors in an Asian-associated ancestry cluster than the roughly 700-donor mean. In an earlier analysis of several hundred of the donors, most TCR beta V segments were observed in productive rearrangements about 87% or about 30% of the time, broadly matching IMGT annotations. It was suggested by the authors that the approach could potentially be generalized to other disease states and immunological phenotypes. Immune exposure information for the cohort was limited to CMV serostatus. Because some donors lacked HLA typing at each locus, the association tests relied only on the typed subset. Roughly uniform sequencing depth across donors was assumed in presence/absence analyses, although this assumption may not hold. In vitro tests confirmed that a few of the cytomegalovirus-associated TCR beta chains recognize cytomegalovirus antigens. In a later analysis, HLA-associated TCR beta chains showed more clonal expansion and lower generation probabilities than non-associated chains that were equally common. Because counts were too low, around 18 rarely observed V segments, including chromosome 9 orphons, were left out of the earlier analysis of 587 of the donors. The classifier was reported to diagnose cytomegalovirus status with high specificity and sensitivity in both the original and validation cohorts. Strong co-occurrence of HLA alleles, especially DR and DQ, made assigning TCR associations to individual alleles difficult. While some public TCRs were present in many individuals, most TCR sequences turned up only very rarely across donors. In a later analysis, most CMV-associated TCR beta chains were found to appear HLA-restricted, with HLA associations seemingly driven largely by CMV exposure. A cluster of highly shared sequence variants was judged likely to represent a technical artifact of the sequencing pipeline.

Library construction relied on the immunoSEQ multiplex PCR assay. The multiplex PCR relied on a mix of 60 forward primers for TCR Vbeta segments and 13 reverse primers for TCR Jbeta segments. The CDR3 region of rearranged TCR beta genes was amplified from genomic DNA by a multiplex PCR assay. Amplified TCR beta libraries were sequenced as 87-base-pair reads on the Illumina HiSeq System. Per the original workflow: A later analysis tallied 70 million to 100 million unique TCR beta chains across the 666 repertoires, and about 12 million of those chains were shared by two or more donors. Raw reads were error-corrected and collapsed into unique sequences with a nearest-neighbor algorithm that merged closely related sequences to remove PCR and sequencing errors. Alignment of CDR3 sequences to IMGT reference sequences was used to assign V, D and J gene segments. For a sequence to be retained, at least a six-nucleotide match to both a V gene segment and a J gene segment was required. Rearrangements were classified as productive when the CDR3 lacked stop codons and remained in frame with V and J, and all other rearrangements were classified as non-productive. Following IMGT convention, CDR3 was defined as the stretch from the second conserved V-encoded cysteine to the conserved J-encoded phenylalanine. In an earlier analysis of approximately 590 of the donors, sequences lacking an unambiguous match to a single V gene segment were excluded. An earlier analysis of a few hundred of the donors classified V segments as functional when productive rearrangements were above 56.7% and as segregating when the standard deviation between donors was above 5%. A statistical classification framework was developed to diagnose cytomegalovirus status using the catalog of TCR beta chain sequences. A later analysis assigned V and J genes by comparing TCR nucleotide sequences with IMGT/GENE-DB human TR gene sequences. Using the TCRdist pipeline, a later analysis assigned CDR3 sequences along with most-parsimonious VDJ recombination scenarios. A later analysis defined each TCR beta chain by its CDR3 amino acid sequence plus V-gene family, and excluded reads lacking a unique V-gene family. As a way to deal with suspected cross-contamination and a sequencing artifact, a later analysis dropped 592 nucleotide sequences that were highly shared and had low generation probability. In a later analysis, a clonal expansion index for each public chain was calculated from normalized within-repertoire ranks of inferred template counts. In a later analysis, generation probabilities were computed with a VDJ recombination model fitted to out-of-frame rearrangements, and the resulting probabilities were checked against IGoR. Hypergeometric tests were used in a later analysis to score TCR-TCR, TCR-HLA and TCR-CMV co-occurrence, with a repertoire-size bias correction applied to the TCR pairs. A later analysis estimated false discovery rates by permuting HLA or CMV assignments 20 times. A later analysis grouped co-occurring TCRs with DBSCAN, adding TCRdist sequence similarity when clustering within HLA-allele-positive subsets. Repertoires with fewer than 30,000 or more than 120,000 public chains, plus five repertoires with anomalous nucleotide sharing, were excluded from co-occurrence clustering. The source is immuneACCESS, and TCRdb retained only in-frame sequences with V and J called. Part of the clones is not carried over; for the studies checked, unresolved V genes explain less than half of this, and the remainder is unexplained. V, J and clone size were drawn from that table, and D and trimming were deduced from the DNA. The sample yields roughly 140,000 clones; over 70% were counted once. Together, the top ten hold about 5% of the sample.

The cohort consisted of 670 or so healthy bone marrow donors. At the time of sampling, every cohort member was nominally healthy, though immune exposures that went unrecorded were likely present. The donor tested CMV seronegative and was one of the 352 seronegative cohort members. A peripheral blood sample was collected from each donor, and TCR beta sequencing was performed on peripheral blood mononuclear cells. Genomic DNA extraction from the blood cell samples was performed with the Qiagen DNeasy Blood Extraction Kit. Note on this clone: There is no known antigen for this receptor. No much larger clonotype is one base removed from it; base qualities were not supplied.

Looking up the germline V gene yields CDR1 SGHDT and CDR2 YYEEEE. V is reduced by 1 base and J by 7 bases, leaving a spacing of 15 bases between them. The CDR3 sequence holds 15 residues, the cysteine and phenylalanine included. The kept DNA is CDR3 alone, 45 bases in frame from the first base. Sequencing used PBMCs. The chain couples TRBV5-6 to TRBJ2-1, and the D gene may be TRBD2, 7 bases matching. This receptor was taken from a man aged 35-49 years in good health and CMV-seronegative. The CDR3 here reads CASSLFGGQGNEQFF. DNA sequence: TGTGCCAGCAGCTTGTTCGGGGGGCAAGGGAATGAGCAGTTCTTC.